This T cell receptor (beta chain) was profiled in a study of beta chain features in type 1 diabetes. The CDR3 is 13 residues long. Trimming shortened V by 6 bases and J by 7 bases, and 15 bases separated the two germline ends. Per germline, CDR1 MDHEN and CDR2 SYDVKM. Broader study findings: An over-representation of cells with high TCR expression could result from cDNA sequencing. For type 1 diabetes patients, VDJ junctions showed fewer insertions and more deletions. Naive, central memory and Treg TCRB repertoires seemed to resemble each other more closely in patients than they did in healthy donors.

cDNA synthesis used the whole RNA isolate, giving expressed TCRB sequences. TCRdb's copy holds only in-frame clones and misses some; the assay was immunoSEQ multiplex PCR. The sample has about 930,000 clones; about a sixth are singletons. With regard to this clone: Its specificity is unknown.

The TCR originated in a young woman in good health. Sequenced sample: naive CD4+ T cells from blood. The chain uses TRBV28 and TRBJ1-2; a weak D match, TRBD1 (6 bases). CDR3 sequence (DNA): TGTGCCAGCAGGTCCCAGGGGATCCGTGGCTACACCTTC. This translates into CASRSQGIRGYTF.